Here is one TCR beta chain with its context. Other DNA variants within this sample encode the same CDR3. Only in-frame clones appear in the TCRdb table, and some are missing; sequencing was by immunoSEQ multiplex PCR. The table shows some 240,000 clones, with 84% occurring only once. The CDR3 runs to 14 residues. CDR1 is SGHNT and CDR2 is YYREEE in the germline V gene (reference sequence). V was shortened by 0 bases and J by 0 bases, with 7 bases between the two germline ends. This entry is derived from a study of blood T cell repertoires in COVID-19. The receptor's source is a woman in her thirties or forties who had recovered from COVID-19. The chain joins TRBV5-4 to TRBJ2-7; a possible D gene is TRBD1 (6 bases). The specimen sequenced was peripheral blood. The CDR3 nucleotides are TGTGCCAGCAGCTTGGGACAGGACTCCTACGAGCAGTACTTC. Translation gives CASSLGQDSYEQYF.